The T cell receptor beta chain described here comes from a study of neurological immune-mediated disorders. With 3 bases removed from V and 1 base from J, the gap between germline ends came to 7 bases. The CDR3 is made up of 14 amino acids. This clonotype was detected a few times. A much larger clone lies one base from this, so it may be a read error. Via MiXCR, TCRdb re-called the 5' RACE reads, giving one row per CDR3 protein. The sample shows 55,000 to 65,000 distinct CDR3 sequences, 3.5% of them seen only once. This sequence was found in a woman in her twenties or thirties with multiple sclerosis. The genes are TRBV12-3 or TRBV12-4 and TRBJ1-3; D gene unclear. The sample taken for sequencing was PBMCs. CDR3 nucleotide sequence: TGTGCCAGCAGTTTCAGGTTATCTGGAAACACCATATATTTT. This sequence encodes CASSFRLSGNTIYF.